The rows below give T cell receptor beta chains drawn from one sample of a study of T-cell memory formation after mild COVID-19. A single record per CDR3 protein comes from TCRdb applying MiXCR to the 5' RACE reads. The sample includes about 310,000 distinct CDR3 sequences, around a sixth of them seen just once. What was sequenced was PBMCs or a T cell subset sorted from them (not recorded which). These receptors all come from a man younger than 35 who had mild COVID-19 (a few samples of this study predate the infection). Cell type and time point are not known. The CDR3 runs from the conserved cysteine through the conserved F or W. Each record gives: D gene, V gene, J gene, clone size, CDR3 protein, CDR3 DNA. A D gene is named only where the DNA matches it firmly. Clone size, where shown, is once, few, many, or a class for clones that have expanded.

>-|TRBV20-1|TRBJ1-1|few
CSAREVAFNTEAFF
TGCAGTGCTAGAGAGGTGGCCTTTAACACTGAAGCTTTCTTT
>-|TRBV7-9|TRBJ2-3|few
CASSLATELGTDTQYF
TGTGCCAGCAGCTTAGCGACGGAATTGGGCACAGATACGCAGTATTTT
>TRBD1|TRBV9|TRBJ1-6|few
CASSSRGGPGNSPLHF
TGTGCCAGCAGCTCTAGAGGGGGCCCTGGGAATTCACCCCTCCACTTT
>-|TRBV7-3|TRBJ2-1|-
CASSRGRDNEQFF
TGTGCCAGCAGCCGGGGCCGAGACAATGAGCAGTTCTTC
>-|TRBV5-1|TRBJ2-7|-
CASSPLQGSSYEQYF
TGCGCCAGCAGCCCCTTACAGGGAAGCTCCTACGAGCAGTACTTC
>-|TRBV6-5|TRBJ2-3|few
CASAWVAGDTQYF
TGTGCCAGCGCGTGGGTAGCAGGAGATACGCAGTATTTT
>-|TRBV6-1|TRBJ2-7|few
CASSEGVGATSPYF
TGTGCCAGCAGTGAAGGGGTGGGAGCAACGAGCCCGTACTTC
>-|TRBV5-4|TRBJ2-1|many
CASSLDSSYNEQFF
TGTGCCAGCAGCTTGGACAGCTCCTACAATGAGCAGTTCTTC
>-|TRBV10-1|TRBJ1-5|-
CASSDSVAEPQHF
TGCGCCAGCAGTGATTCGGTCGCGGAGCCCCAGCATTTT
>-|TRBV5-1|TRBJ1-3|once
CASSPYTGGGNTIYF
TGCGCCAGCAGCCCCTACACGGGCGGCGGAAACACCATATATTTT
>-|TRBV6-1|TRBJ2-5|-
CASRTGYETQYF
TGTGCCAGCAGGACAGGTTACGAGACCCAGTACTTC
>TRBD2|TRBV4-3|TRBJ2-3|few
CASSHWTSGPTDTQYF
TGCGCCAGCAGCCATTGGACTAGCGGTCCCACAGATACGCAGTATTTT
>-|TRBV12-5|TRBJ2-3|-
CASGLGDVGSTDTQYF
TGTGCTAGTGGTTTGGGGGATGTCGGGAGTACAGATACGCAGTATTTT
>TRBD2|TRBV2|TRBJ2-1|few
CASSVWAVLAGENNEQFF
TGTGCCAGCAGTGTATGGGCGGTCCTAGCGGGGGAGAACAATGAGCAGTTCTTC
>-|TRBV3-1|TRBJ2-5|-
CASSQAALKRETQYF
TGTGCCAGCAGCCAAGCGGCCTTAAAGAGGGAGACCCAGTACTTC
>-|TRBV5-1|TRBJ1-1|few
CASSSPVGARMNTEAFF
TGCGCCAGCAGCTCTCCGGTGGGGGCGCGGATGAACACTGAAGCTTTCTTT
>-|TRBV7-8|TRBJ1-3|-
CASSLGWGPRRSGNTIYF
TGTGCCAGCAGCTTAGGTTGGGGGCCGCGTCGCTCTGGAAACACCATATATTTT
>-|TRBV4-2|TRBJ2-7|few
CASSQAGPLDEQYF
TGTGCCAGCAGCCAAGCGGGACCCCTTGACGAGCAGTACTTC
>-|TRBV11-3|TRBJ2-1|many
CASSHTHNEQFF
TGTGCCAGCAGCCACACCCACAATGAGCAGTTCTTC
>-|TRBV7-2|TRBJ2-5|few
CASSLVLPAQYF
TGTGCCAGCAGCTTAGTTTTACCGGCCCAGTACTTC
>-|TRBV5-1|TRBJ2-2|many
CASFTGPNTGELFF
TGCGCCAGCTTCACAGGGCCGAACACCGGGGAGCTGTTTTTT
>-|TRBV5-1|TRBJ1-3|-
CASSLQGYSGNTIYF
TGCGCCAGCAGCTTACAGGGATATTCTGGAAACACCATATATTTT
>-|TRBV7-9|TRBJ2-2|few
CASRVTGELFF
TGTGCCAGCAGGGTCACCGGGGAGCTGTTTTTT
>-|TRBV7-9|TRBJ1-2|few
CASSPRQFPNYGYTF
TGTGCCAGCAGCCCGCGGCAGTTCCCTAACTATGGCTACACCTTC
>TRBD2|TRBV9|TRBJ2-5|many
CASSVAGGYETQYF
TGTGCCAGCAGCGTGGCGGGGGGCTATGAGACCCAGTACTTC
>-|TRBV12-3/TRBV12-4|TRBJ1-2|few
CASSSRRTTNYGYTF
TGTGCCAGCAGTAGCCGTAGGACTACTAACTATGGCTACACCTTC
>-|TRBV4-3|TRBJ2-1|-
CDSSPWVGNYNEQFF
TGCGACAGCAGCCCATGGGTAGGGAACTACAATGAGCAGTTCTTC
>TRBD2|TRBV2|TRBJ2-3|-
CASSLPGTSGGRTDTQYF
TGTGCCAGCAGCCTTCCCGGGACTAGCGGGGGCCGCACAGATACGCAGTATTTT
>TRBD1|TRBV5-1|TRBJ2-3|-
CASSSGQPIDTQYF
TGCGCCAGCAGCTCGGGACAGCCCATAGATACGCAGTATTTT
>-|TRBV10-2|TRBJ2-5|few
CATASDSRETQYF
TGCGCCACCGCTTCGGACTCAAGGGAGACCCAGTACTTC
>-|TRBV4-3|TRBJ1-3|many
CASSPGLSSGNTIYF
TGCGCCAGCAGCCCGGGACTGAGCTCTGGAAACACCATATATTTT